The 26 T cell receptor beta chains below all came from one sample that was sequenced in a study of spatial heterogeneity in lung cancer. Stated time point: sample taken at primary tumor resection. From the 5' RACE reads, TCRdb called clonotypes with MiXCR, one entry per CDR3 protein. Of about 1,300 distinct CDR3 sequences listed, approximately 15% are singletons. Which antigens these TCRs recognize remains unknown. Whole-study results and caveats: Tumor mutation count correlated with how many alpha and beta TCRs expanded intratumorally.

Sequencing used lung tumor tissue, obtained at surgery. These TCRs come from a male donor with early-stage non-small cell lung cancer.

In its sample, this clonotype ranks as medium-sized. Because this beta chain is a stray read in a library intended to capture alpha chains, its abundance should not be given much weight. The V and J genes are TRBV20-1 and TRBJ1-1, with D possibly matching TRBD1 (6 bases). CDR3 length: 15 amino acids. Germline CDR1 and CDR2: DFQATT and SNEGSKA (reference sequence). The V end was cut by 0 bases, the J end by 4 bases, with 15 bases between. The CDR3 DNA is TGCAGTGCTAGAGATCCCCGGACAGTCGGCACTGAAGCTTTCTTT. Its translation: CSARDPRTVGTEAFF.

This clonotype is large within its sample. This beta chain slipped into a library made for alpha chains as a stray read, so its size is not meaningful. In DNA form, the CDR3 reads TGTGCCAGCAGCTTTTGGGGAAACCGTCTCCAAGAGACCCAGTACTTC. Residues: CASSFWGNRLQETQYF. The gene calls are TRBV11-2 and TRBJ2-5; D gene unclear. CDR1 SGHAT and CDR2 FQNNGV come from the germline V gene. Trimming cost V 3 bases and J 1 base, with 15 bases left between them. This CDR3 region has 16 residues.

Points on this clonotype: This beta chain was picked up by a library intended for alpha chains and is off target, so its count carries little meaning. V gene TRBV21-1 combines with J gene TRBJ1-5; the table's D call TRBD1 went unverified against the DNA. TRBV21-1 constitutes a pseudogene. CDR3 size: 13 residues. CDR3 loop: CASRLRGCHPQHF. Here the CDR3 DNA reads TGTGCCAGCCGACTCCGGGGTTGTCATCCCCAGCATTTT.

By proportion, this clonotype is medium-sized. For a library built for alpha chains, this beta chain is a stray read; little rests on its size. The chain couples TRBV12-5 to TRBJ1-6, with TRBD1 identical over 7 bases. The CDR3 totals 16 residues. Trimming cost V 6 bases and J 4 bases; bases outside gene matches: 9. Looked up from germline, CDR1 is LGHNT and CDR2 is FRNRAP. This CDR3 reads CASGPGQKRYNSPLHF. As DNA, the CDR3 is TGTGCTAGTGGCCCGGGACAGAAAAGATATAATTCACCCCTCCACTTT.

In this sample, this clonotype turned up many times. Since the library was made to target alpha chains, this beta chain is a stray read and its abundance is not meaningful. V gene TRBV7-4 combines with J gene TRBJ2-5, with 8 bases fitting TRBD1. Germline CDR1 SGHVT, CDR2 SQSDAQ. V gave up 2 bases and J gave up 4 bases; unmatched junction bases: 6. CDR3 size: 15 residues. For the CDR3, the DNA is TGTGCCAGCAGCTTATACAGGACAGGGATAGAGACCCAGTACTTC. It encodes CASSLYRTGIETQYF.

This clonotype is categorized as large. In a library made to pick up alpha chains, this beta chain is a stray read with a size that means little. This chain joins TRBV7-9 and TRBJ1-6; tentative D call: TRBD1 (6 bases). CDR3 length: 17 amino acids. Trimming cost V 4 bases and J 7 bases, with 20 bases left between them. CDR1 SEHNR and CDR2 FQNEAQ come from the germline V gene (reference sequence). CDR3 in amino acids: CASSSHDWQGSNSPLHF. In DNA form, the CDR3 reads TGTGCCAGCAGCTCCCACGATTGGCAGGGGAGCAATTCACCCCTCCACTTT. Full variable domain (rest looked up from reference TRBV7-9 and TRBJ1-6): DTGVSQNPRHKITKRGQNVTFRCDPISEHNRLYWYRQTLGQGPEFLTYFQNEAQLEKSRLLSDRFSAERPKGSFSTLEIQRTEQGDSAMYLCASSSHDWQGSNSPLHFGNGTRLTVT.

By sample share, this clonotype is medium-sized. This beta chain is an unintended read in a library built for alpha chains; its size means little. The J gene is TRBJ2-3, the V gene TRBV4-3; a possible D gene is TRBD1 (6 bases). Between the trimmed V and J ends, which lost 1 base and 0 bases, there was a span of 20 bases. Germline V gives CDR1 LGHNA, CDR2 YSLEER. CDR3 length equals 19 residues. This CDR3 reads CASSQAGLFSDRSTDTQYF. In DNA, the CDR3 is TGCGCCAGCAGCCAAGCCGGGCTCTTTTCAGACAGGAGCACAGATACGCAGTATTTT.

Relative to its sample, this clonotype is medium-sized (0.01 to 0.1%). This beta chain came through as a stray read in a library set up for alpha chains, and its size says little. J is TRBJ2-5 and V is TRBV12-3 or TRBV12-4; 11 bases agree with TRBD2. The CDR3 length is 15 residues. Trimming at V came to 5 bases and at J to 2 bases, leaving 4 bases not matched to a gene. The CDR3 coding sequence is TGTGCCAGCAGTCTCCGACTAGCGGGGCAAGAGACCCAGTACTTC. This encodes CASSLRLAGQETQYF.

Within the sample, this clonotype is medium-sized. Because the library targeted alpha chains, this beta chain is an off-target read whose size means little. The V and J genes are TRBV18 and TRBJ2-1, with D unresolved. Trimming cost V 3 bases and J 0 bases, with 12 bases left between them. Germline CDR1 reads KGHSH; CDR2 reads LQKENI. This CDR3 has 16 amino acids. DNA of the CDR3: TGTGCCAGCTCACCGGTGGACCACAGCTCCTACAATGAGCAGTTCTTC. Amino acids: CASSPVDHSSYNEQFF.

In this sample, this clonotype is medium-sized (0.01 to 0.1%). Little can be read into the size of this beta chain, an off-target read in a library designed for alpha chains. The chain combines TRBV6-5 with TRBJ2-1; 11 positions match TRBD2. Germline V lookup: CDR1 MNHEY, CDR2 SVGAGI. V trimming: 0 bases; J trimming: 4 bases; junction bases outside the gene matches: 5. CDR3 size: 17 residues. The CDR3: CASSYSPLAGVYNEQFF. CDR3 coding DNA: TGTGCCAGCAGTTACTCACCACTAGCGGGGGTTTACAATGAGCAGTTCTTC.

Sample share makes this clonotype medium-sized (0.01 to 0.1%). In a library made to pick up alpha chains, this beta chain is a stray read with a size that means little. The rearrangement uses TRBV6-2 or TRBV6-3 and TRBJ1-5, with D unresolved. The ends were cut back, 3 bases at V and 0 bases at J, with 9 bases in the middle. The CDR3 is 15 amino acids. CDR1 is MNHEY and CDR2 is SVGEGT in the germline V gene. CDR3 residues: CASSYLDYSNQPQHF. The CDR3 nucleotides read TGTGCCAGCAGTTATTTGGACTATAGCAATCAGCCCCAGCATTTT.

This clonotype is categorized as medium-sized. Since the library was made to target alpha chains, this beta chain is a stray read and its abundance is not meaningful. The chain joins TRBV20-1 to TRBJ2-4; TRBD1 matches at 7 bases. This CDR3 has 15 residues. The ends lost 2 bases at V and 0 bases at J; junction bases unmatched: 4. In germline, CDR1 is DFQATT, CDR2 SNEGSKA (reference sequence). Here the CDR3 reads CSARLQGLAKNIQYF. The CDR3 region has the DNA TGCAGTGCTAGATTACAGGGGTTAGCCAAAAACATTCAGTACTTC.

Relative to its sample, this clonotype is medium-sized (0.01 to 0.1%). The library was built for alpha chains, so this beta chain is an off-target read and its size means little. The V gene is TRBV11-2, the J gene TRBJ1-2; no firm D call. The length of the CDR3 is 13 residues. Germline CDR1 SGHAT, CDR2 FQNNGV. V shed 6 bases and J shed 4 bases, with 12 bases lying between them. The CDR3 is CASSSNGGYGYTF. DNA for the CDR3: TGTGCCAGCAGTTCTAACGGAGGCTATGGCTACACCTTC.

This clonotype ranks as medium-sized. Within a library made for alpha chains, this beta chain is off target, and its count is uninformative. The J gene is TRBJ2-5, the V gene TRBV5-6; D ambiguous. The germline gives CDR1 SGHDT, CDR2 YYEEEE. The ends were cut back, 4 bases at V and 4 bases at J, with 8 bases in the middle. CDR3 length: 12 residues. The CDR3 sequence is CASSETAETQYF. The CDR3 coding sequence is TGTGCCAGCAGCGAAACAGCAGAGACCCAGTACTTC.

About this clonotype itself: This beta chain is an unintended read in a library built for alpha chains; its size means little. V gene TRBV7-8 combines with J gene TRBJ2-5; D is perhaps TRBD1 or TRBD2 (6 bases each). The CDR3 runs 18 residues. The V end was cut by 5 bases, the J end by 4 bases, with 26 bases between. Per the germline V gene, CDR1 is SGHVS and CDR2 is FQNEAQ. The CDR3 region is CASSRTRRSVRGAETQYF. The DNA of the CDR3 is TGTGCCAGCAGCCGAACCAGACGAAGCGTGAGGGGGGCAGAGACCCAGTACTTC. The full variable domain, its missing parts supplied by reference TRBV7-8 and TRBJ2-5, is GAGVSQSPRYKVAKRGQDVALRCDPISGHVSLFWYQQALGQGPEFLTYFQNEAQLDKSGLPSDRFFAERPEGSVSTLKIQRTQQEDSAVYLCASSRTRRSVRGAETQYFGPGTRLLVL.

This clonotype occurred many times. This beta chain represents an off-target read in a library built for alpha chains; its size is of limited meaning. Here the CDR3 DNA reads TGTGCCAGCAGCCCGAGCGGGGGCCGTTCCTACGAGCAGTACTTC. The encoded protein is CASSPSGGRSYEQYF. The V and J genes are TRBV5-4 and TRBJ2-7; 8 nucleotides align to TRBD2. The junction had 7 bases not matched to a gene; V was cut back by 4 bases and J by 1 base. Germline V gives CDR1 SGHNT, CDR2 YYREEE (reference sequence). This CDR3 comprises 15 residues.

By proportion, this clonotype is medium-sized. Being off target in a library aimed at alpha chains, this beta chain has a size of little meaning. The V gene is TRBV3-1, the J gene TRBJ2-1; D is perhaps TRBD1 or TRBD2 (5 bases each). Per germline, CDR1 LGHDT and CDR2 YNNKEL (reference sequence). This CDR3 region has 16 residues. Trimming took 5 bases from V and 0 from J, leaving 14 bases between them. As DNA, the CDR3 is TGTGCCAGCAGCTTGGGGACCACCGTCTCCTACAATGAGCAGTTCTTC. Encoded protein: CASSLGTTVSYNEQFF.

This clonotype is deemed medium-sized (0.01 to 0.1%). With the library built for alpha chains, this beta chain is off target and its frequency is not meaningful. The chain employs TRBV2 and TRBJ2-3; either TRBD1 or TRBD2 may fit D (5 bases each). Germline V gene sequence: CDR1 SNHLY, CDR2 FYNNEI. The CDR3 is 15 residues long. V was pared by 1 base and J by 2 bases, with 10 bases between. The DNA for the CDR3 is TGTGCCAGCAGTGAAGTGGGACCAATCACAGATACGCAGTATTTT. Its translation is CASSEVGPITDTQYF. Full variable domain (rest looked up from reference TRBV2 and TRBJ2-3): EPEVTQTPSHQVTQMGQEVILRCVPISNHLYFYWYRQILGQKVEFLVSFYNNEISEKSEIFDDQFSVERPDGSNFTLKIRSTKLEDSAMYFCASSEVGPITDTQYFGPGTRLTVL.

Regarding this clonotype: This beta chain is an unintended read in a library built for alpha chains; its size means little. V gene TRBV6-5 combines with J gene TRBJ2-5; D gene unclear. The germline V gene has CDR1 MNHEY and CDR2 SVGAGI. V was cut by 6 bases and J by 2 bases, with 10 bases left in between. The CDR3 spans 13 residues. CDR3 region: CASSEPAQETQYF. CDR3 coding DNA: TGTGCCAGCAGCGAACCTGCACAAGAGACCCAGTACTTC.

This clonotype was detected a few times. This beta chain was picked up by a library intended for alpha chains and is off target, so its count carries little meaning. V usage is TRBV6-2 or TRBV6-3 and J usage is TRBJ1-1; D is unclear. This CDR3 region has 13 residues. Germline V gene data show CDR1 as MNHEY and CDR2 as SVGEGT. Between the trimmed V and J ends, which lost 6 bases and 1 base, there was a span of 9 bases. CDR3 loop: CASRRRQNTEAFF. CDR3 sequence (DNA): TGTGCCAGCAGGCGCCGACAGAACACTGAAGCTTTCTTT.

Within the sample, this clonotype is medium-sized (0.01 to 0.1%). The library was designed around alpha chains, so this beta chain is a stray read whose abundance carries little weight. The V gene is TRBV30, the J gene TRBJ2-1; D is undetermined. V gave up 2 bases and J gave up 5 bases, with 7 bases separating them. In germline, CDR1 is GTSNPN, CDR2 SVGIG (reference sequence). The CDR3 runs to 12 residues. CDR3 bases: TGTGCCTGGAGTTCCTGGGACAATGAGCAGTTCTTC. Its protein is CAWSSWDNEQFF.

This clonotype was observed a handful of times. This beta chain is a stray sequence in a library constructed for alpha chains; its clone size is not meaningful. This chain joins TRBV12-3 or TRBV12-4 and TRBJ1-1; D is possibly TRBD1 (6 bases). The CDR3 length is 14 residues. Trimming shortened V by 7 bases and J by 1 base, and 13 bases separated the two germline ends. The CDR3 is CASKDGQPNTEAFF. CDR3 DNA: TGTGCCAGCAAGGACGGACAGCCGAACACTGAAGCTTTCTTT.

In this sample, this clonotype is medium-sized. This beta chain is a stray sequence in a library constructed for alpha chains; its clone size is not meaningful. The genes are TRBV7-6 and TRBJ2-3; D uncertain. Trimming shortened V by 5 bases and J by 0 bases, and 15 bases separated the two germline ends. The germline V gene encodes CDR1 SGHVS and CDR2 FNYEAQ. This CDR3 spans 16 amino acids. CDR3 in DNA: TGTGCCAGCAGCGGAGCCAGTGTCCTCAGCACAGATACGCAGTATTTT. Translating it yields CASSGASVLSTDTQYF.

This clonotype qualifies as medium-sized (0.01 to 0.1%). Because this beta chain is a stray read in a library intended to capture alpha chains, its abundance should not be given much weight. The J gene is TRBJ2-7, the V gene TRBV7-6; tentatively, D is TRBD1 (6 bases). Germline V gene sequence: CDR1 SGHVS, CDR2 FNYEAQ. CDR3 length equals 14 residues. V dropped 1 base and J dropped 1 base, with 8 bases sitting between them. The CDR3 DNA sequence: TGTGCCAGCAGCTTAGTACAGGGATCCTACGAGCAGTACTTC. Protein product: CASSLVQGSYEQYF. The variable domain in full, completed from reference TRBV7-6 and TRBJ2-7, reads GAGVSQSPRYKVTKRGQDVALRCDPISGHVSLYWYRQALGQGPEFLTYFNYEAQQDKSGLPNDRFSAERPEGSISTLTIQRTEQRDSAMYRCASSLVQGSYEQYFGPGTRLTVT.

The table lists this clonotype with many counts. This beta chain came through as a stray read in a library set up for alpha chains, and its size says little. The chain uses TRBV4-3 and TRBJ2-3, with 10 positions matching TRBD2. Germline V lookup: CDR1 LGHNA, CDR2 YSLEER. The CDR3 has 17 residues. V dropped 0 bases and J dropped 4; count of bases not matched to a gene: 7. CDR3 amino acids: CASSQDLSLAGADTQYF. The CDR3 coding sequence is TGCGCCAGCAGCCAAGATCTTAGCCTAGCGGGAGCAGATACGCAGTATTTT.

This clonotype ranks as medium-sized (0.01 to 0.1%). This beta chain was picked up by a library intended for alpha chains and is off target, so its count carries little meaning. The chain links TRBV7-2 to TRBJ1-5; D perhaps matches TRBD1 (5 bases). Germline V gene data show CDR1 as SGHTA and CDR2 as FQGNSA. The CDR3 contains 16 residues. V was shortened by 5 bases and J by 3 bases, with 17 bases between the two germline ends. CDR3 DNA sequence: TGTGCCAGCAGCCCTCAGGGTCTCAGGGACAATCAGCCCCAGCATTTT. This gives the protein CASSPQGLRDNQPQHF.